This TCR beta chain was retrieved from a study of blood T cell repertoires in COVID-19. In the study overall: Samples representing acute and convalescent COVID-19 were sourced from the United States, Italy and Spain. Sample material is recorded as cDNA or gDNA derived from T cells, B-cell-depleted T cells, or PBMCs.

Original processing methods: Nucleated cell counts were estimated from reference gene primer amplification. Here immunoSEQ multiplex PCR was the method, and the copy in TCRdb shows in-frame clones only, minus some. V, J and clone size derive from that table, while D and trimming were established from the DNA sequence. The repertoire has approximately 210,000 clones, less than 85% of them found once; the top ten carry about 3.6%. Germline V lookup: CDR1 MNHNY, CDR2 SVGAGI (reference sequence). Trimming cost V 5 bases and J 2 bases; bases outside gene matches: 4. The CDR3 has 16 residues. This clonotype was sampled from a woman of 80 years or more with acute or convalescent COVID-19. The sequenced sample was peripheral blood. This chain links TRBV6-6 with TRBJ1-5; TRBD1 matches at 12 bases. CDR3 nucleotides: TGTGCCAGCAGTCTTCGGGACAGGGGGCGCAATCAGCCCCAGCATTTT. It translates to CASSLRDRGRNQPQHF.